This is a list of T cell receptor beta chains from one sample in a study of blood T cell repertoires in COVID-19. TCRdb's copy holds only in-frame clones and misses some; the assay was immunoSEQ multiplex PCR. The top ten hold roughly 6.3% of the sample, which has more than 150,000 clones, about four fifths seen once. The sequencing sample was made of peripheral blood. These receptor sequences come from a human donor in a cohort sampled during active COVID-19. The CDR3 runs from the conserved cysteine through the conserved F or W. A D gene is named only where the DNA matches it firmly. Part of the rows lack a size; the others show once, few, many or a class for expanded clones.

CATSGQDNYGYTF	TGTGCCACTTCGGGACAGGATAACTATGGCTACACCTTC	.	TRBD1	13	TRBJ1-2	TRBV28
CSSRTGEDGYTF	TGCAGCTCTAGGACAGGGGAAGACGGCTACACCTTC	.	TRBD1	12	TRBJ1-2	TRBV29-1
CASSRREGANYGYTF	TGTGCCAGCTCCCGAAGGGAGGGAGCTAACTATGGCTACACCTTC	few	.	15	TRBJ1-2	TRBV5-8
CASSLSSNQPQHF	TGTGCCAGCAGCCTTTCTAGCAATCAGCCCCAGCATTTT	few	.	13	TRBJ1-5	TRBV11-2
CASSPASGGGTGELFF	TGTGCCAGCAGTCCTGCTAGCGGGGGGGGCACCGGGGAGCTGTTTTTT	.	TRBD2	16	TRBJ2-2	TRBV2
CASSRQGANYEQYF	TGTGCCAGCAGCAGACAGGGCGCCAACTACGAGCAGTACTTC	.	TRBD1	14	TRBJ2-7	TRBV5-4
CASSADSTYEQYF	TGTGCCAGCAGCGCGGACAGCACCTACGAGCAGTACTTC	.	.	13	TRBJ2-7	TRBV7-8
CASSFGGGRWSEQYF	TGTGCCAGCAGTTTTGGGGGGGGTAGATGGTCCGAGCAGTACTTC	.	TRBD2	15	TRBJ2-7	TRBV27
CASSQVGTALNNYGYTF	TGCGCCAGCAGCCAAGTCGGGACAGCCCTTAATAACTATGGCTACACCTTC	.	TRBD1	17	TRBJ1-2	TRBV4-1
CASSVGAGVHEQYF	TGTGCCAGCAGCGTAGGGGCAGGCGTCCACGAGCAGTACTTC	.	.	14	TRBJ2-7	TRBV9
CASSYKPGTGLGETQYF	TGTGCCAGCAGTTACAAGCCCGGGACAGGGTTAGGAGAGACCCAGTACTTC	.	TRBD1	17	TRBJ2-5	TRBV6-2/TRBV6-3
CASSLTPSGLDYYNEQFF	TGTGCTAGCAGCTTAACTCCTTCGGGACTAGACTACTACAATGAGCAGTTCTTC	.	TRBD2	18	TRBJ2-1	TRBV7-7
CASTDSGGTTDTQYF	TGTGCCAGCACCGATAGCGGGGGCACCACAGATACGCAGTATTTT	.	TRBD2	15	TRBJ2-3	TRBV2
CASSPDRENQPQHF	TGTGCCAGCAGTCCAGACAGGGAAAATCAGCCCCAGCATTTT	once	TRBD1	14	TRBJ1-5	TRBV6-5
CASSLVPAGGNQPQHF	TGTGCCAGCAGCTTAGTCCCGGCAGGGGGCAATCAGCCCCAGCATTTT	.	.	16	TRBJ1-5	TRBV7-2
CASSLEGGQPQHF	TGTGCCAGCAGCTTAGAAGGGGGTCAGCCCCAGCATTTT	.	.	13	TRBJ1-5	TRBV7-9
CAAGTGDQPQHF	TGTGCCGCCGGGACAGGGGATCAGCCCCAGCATTTT	once	TRBD1	12	TRBJ1-5	TRBV12-3/TRBV12-4
CASSPGTSGGASDEQFF	TGTGCCAGCAGCCCTGGGACTAGCGGGGGGGCCAGCGATGAGCAGTTCTTC	few	TRBD2	17	TRBJ2-1	TRBV7-9
CASSLTGGTEAFF	TGTGCCAGCAGTTTAACAGGGGGCACTGAAGCTTTCTTT	.	TRBD1	13	TRBJ1-1	TRBV28
CASSYSGISTDTQYF	TGTGCCAGCAGCTATAGCGGGATTAGCACAGATACGCAGTATTTT	.	TRBD2	15	TRBJ2-3	TRBV7-3
CASSLEGWNEQFF	TGTGCCAGCAGTTTGGAGGGATGGAATGAGCAGTTCTTC	.	.	13	TRBJ2-1	TRBV27
CASEDSHKIYEQYF	TGTGCCAGCGAGGACAGCCACAAGATCTACGAGCAGTACTTC	.	.	14	TRBJ2-7	TRBV6-5
CASSSPTSGDQNYTGELFF	TGTGCCAGCAGCTCCCCGACTAGCGGGGATCAGAACTACACCGGGGAGCTGTTTTTT	.	TRBD2	19	TRBJ2-2	TRBV7-3
CAWIRRGTEAFF	TGTGCCTGGATAAGGCGGGGGACTGAAGCTTTCTTT	few	.	12	TRBJ1-1	TRBV30
CASSYRTGGGEKLFF	TGTGCCAGCAGTTACCGCACAGGGGGCGGCGAAAAACTGTTTTTT	.	TRBD1	15	TRBJ1-4	TRBV6-6
CASTYPGGTYEQYF	TGTGCCAGCACCTATCCGGGGGGAACATACGAGCAGTACTTC	.	TRBD2	14	TRBJ2-7	TRBV7-8
CASSSPDTEAFF	TGTGCCAGCAGCTCCCCCGACACTGAAGCTTTCTTT	.	.	12	TRBJ1-1	TRBV28
CASGLRHGEQFF	TGTGCTAGTGGCCTCAGACATGGCGAGCAGTTCTTC	once	.	12	TRBJ2-1	TRBV12-5
CASSFDRHYGYTF	TGTGCCAGCAGCTTTGACAGACACTATGGCTACACCTTC	.	.	13	TRBJ1-2	TRBV5-4